This TCR beta chain was identified during a study of blood T cell repertoires in COVID-19. Background on the study: Sources were T cells, B-cell-depleted T cells, or PBMCs; the material itself was cDNA or gDNA.

Original data processing: Counts of nucleated cells, estimated from reference gene primer amplification, were obtained. TCRdb's copy holds only in-frame clones and misses some; the assay was immunoSEQ multiplex PCR. The V and J calls and clone size come from that table; D and trimming were worked out from the DNA. Of hundreds of thousands of clones detected, 88% appear once; the ten largest clones hold around 2%. Categorization into cohorts depended on clinical history that participants reported. The CDR3 runs to 17 residues. Germline CDR1 and CDR2: SGHRS and YFSETQ. J gave up 6 bases and V 3 bases, and 14 bases lay outside the gene matches. This clone occurred once.

Sequencing was carried out using PBMCs or T cells enriched from blood (not recorded which). This TCR was sampled from a woman aged 60-70 years in a cohort exposed to, infected with or recovered from COVID-19 (not recorded which). The V call is TRBV5-1, the J call TRBJ2-4; 8 bases map to TRBD2. CDR3: CASSSQTSAQRGNIQYF. Written as DNA, the CDR3 is TGCGCCAGCAGCTCACAGACTAGCGCACAGAGGGGAAACATTCAGTACTTC.